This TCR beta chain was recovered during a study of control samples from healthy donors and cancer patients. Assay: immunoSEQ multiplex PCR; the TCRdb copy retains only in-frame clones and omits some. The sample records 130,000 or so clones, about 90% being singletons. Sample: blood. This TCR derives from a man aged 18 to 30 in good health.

CDR3 sequence: CASSLVGTMNKNEQFF. The CDR3 DNA is TGTGCCAGCAGCTTAGTAGGGACTATGAACAAGAATGAGCAGTTCTTC. The chain uses TRBV7-6 and TRBJ2-1, with TRBD2 matching 7 bases. Germline CDR1 is SGHVS and CDR2 is FNYEAQ. This CDR3 contains 16 residues. The junction had 10 bases not matched to a gene; V was cut back by 1 base and J by 7 bases.